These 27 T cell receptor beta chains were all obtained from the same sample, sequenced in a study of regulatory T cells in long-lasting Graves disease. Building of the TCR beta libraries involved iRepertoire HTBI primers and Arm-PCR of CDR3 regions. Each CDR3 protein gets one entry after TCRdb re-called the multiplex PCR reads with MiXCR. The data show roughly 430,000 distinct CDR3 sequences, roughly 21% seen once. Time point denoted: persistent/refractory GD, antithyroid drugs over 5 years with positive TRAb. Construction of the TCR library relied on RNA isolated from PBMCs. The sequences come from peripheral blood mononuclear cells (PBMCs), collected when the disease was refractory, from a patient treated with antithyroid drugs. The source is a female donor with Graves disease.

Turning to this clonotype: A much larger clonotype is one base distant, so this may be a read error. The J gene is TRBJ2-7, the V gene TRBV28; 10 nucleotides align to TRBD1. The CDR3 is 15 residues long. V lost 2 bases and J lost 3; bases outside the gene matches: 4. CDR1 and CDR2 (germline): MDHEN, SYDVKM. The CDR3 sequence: CASSLGTGVDYEQYF. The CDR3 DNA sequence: TGTGCCAGCAGTTTAGGGACAGGGGTGGACTACGAGCAGTACTTC.

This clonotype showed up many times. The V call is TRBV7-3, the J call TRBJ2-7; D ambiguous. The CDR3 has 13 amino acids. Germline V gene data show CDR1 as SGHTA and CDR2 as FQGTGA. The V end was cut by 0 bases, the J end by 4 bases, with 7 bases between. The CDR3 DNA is TGTGCCAGCAGCTTAACGGCAGGATACGAGCAGTACTTC. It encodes CASSLTAGYEQYF.

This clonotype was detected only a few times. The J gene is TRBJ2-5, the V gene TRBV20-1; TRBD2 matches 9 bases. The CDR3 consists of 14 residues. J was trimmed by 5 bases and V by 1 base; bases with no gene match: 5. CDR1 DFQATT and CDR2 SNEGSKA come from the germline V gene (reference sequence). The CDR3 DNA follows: TGCAGTGCTAGAGGTAGCGGGAGAGGGGAGACCCAGTACTTC. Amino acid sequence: CSARGSGRGETQYF.

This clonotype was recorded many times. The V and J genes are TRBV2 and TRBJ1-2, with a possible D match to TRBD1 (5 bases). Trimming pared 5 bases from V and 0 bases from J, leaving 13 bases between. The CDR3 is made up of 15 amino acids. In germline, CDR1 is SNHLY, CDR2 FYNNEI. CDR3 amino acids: CASSSDIPPNYGYTF. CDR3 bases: TGTGCCAGCAGTTCGGACATACCACCTAACTATGGCTACACCTTC.

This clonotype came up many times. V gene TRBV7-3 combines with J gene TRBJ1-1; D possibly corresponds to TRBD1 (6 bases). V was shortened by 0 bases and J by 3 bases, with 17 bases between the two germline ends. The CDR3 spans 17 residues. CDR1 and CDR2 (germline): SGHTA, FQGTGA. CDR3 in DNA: TGTGCCAGCAGCTTAACCCCCAAGGGGGGCAGGTACACTGAAGCTTTCTTT. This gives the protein CASSLTPKGGRYTEAFF. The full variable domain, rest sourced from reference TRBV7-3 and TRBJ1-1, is GAGVSQTPSNKVTEKGKYVELRCDPISGHTALYWYRQSLGQGPEFLIYFQGTGAADDSGLPNDRFFAVRPEGSVSTLKIQRTERGDSAVYLCASSLTPKGGRYTEAFFGQGTRLTVV.

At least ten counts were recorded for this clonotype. The CDR3 DNA is TGTGCCAGCAGCGTGGGACATAATAATTCACCCCTCCACTTT. Its protein product is CASSVGHNNSPLHF. The chain is built from TRBV9 and TRBJ1-6; possibly TRBD1 for D (6 bases). Germline V gene sequence: CDR1 SGDLS, CDR2 YYNGEE. There are 14 residues in the CDR3. Trimming pared 2 bases from V and 5 bases from J, leaving 8 bases between. Complete variable domain (other parts from reference TRBV9 and TRBJ1-6): DSGVTQTPKHLITATGQRVTLRCSPRSGDLSVYWYQQSLDQGLQFLIQYYNGEERAKGNILERFSAQQFPDLHSELNLSSLELGDSALYFCASSVGHNNSPLHFGNGTRLTVT.

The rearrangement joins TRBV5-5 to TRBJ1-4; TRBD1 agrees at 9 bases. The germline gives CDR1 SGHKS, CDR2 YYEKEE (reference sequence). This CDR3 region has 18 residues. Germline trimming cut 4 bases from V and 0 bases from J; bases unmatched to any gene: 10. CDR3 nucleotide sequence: TGTGCCAGCAGCCAGACAGGGGGAGTGGCGGCAACTAATGAAAAACTGTTTTTT. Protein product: CASSQTGGVAATNEKLFF. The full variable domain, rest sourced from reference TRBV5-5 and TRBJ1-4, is DAGVTQSPTHLIKTRGQQVTLRCSPISGHKSVSWYQQVLGQGPQFIFQYYEKEERGRGNFPDRFSARQFPNYSSELNVNALLLGDSALYLCASSQTGGVAATNEKLFFGSGTQLSVL.

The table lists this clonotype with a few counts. The CDR3 nucleotides are TGTGCCAGTAGTCCCAACCTGGAAAAAAACATTCAGTACTTC. It translates to CASSPNLEKNIQYF. The chain carries TRBV19 and TRBJ2-4; D not resolved. The CDR3 is 14 amino acids. V gave up 5 bases and J gave up 4 bases, with 12 bases separating them. Looked up from germline, CDR1 is LNHDA and CDR2 is SQIVND (reference sequence).

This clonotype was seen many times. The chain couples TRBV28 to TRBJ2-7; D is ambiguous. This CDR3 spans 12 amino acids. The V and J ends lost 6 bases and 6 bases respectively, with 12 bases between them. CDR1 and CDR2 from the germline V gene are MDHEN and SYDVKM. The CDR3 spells CASSTGVGEQYF. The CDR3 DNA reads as TGTGCCAGCAGCACCGGAGTAGGCGAGCAGTACTTC.

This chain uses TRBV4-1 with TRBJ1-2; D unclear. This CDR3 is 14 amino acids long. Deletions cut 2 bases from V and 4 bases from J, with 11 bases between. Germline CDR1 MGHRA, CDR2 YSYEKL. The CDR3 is CASSQTDPSYGYTF. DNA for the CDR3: TGCGCCAGCAGCCAAACGGACCCTTCCTATGGCTACACCTTC.

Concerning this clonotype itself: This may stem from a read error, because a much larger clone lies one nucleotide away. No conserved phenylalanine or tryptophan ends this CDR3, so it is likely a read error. The CDR3 sequence: CASRRAPGTEAFI. The CDR3 region has the DNA TGTGCCAGCAGACGAGCCCCGGGCACTGAAGCTTTCATT. This chain uses TRBV2 with TRBJ1-1, with unresolved D. Germline V gene sequence: CDR1 SNHLY, CDR2 FYNNEI. This CDR3 region has 13 residues. V lost 6 bases, J lost 4 bases, and 12 bases lay in between.

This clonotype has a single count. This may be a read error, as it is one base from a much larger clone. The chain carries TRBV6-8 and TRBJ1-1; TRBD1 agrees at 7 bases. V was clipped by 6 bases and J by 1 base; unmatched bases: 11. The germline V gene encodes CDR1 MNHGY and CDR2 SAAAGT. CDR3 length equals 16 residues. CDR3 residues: CASRPGQANSNTEAFF. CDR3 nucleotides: TGTGCCAGCAGACCTGGACAGGCTAACTCGAACACTGAAGCTTTCTTT.

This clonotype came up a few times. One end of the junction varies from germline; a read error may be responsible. The CDR3 loop reads CASSITGTSGSGSPYEQYF. Written as DNA, the CDR3 is TGTGCCAGCAGCATAACCGGGACTAGCGGGAGTGGCAGCCCCTACGAGCAGTACTTC. The genes are TRBV7-3 and TRBJ2-7, with TRBD2 matching 14 bases. Germline V gene data show CDR1 as SGHTA and CDR2 as FQGTGA. The CDR3 spans 19 residues. The whole variable domain, filled in from reference TRBV7-3 and TRBJ2-7, reads GAGVSQTPSNKVTEKGKYVELRCDPISGHTALYWYRQSLGQGPEFLIYFQGTGAADDSGLPNDRFFAVRPEGSVSTLKIQRTERGDSAVYLCASSITGTSGSGSPYEQYFGPGTRLTVT.

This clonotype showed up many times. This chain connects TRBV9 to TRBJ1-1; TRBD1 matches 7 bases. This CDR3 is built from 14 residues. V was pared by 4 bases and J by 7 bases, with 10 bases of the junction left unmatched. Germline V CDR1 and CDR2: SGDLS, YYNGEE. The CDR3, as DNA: TGTGCCAGCAGCACCCAAGACAGGGCGGGTGAAGCTTTCTTT. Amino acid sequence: CASSTQDRAGEAFF.

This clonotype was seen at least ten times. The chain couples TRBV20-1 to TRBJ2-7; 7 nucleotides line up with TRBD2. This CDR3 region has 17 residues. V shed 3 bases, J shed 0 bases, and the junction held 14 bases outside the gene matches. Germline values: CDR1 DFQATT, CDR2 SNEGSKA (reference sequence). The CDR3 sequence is CSASRDLLAISSYEQYF. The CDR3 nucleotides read TGCAGTGCTAGTAGGGACTTACTAGCGATCAGCTCCTACGAGCAGTACTTC.

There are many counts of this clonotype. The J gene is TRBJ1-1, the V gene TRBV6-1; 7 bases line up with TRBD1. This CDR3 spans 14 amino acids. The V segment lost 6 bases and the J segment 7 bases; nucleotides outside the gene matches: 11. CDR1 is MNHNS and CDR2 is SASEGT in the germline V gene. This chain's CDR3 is CASRARQGGDEAFF. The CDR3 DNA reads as TGTGCCAGCAGGGCCAGACAGGGTGGGGATGAAGCTTTCTTT.

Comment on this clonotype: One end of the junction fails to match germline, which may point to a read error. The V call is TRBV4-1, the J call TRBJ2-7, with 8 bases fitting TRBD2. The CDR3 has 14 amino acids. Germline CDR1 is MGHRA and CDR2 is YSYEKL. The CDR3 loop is CASRPSGSSCEQYF. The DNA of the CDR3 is TGCGCCAGCAGACCCAGCGGGAGCTCCTGCGAGCAGTACTTC.

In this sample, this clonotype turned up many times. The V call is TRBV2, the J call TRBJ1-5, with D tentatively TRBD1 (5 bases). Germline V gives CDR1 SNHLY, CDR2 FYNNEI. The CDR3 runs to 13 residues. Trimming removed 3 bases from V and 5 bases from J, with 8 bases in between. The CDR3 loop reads CASSDGADQPQHF. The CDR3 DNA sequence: TGTGCCAGCAGTGACGGGGCGGATCAGCCCCAGCATTTT. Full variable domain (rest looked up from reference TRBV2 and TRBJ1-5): EPEVTQTPSHQVTQMGQEVILRCVPISNHLYFYWYRQILGQKVEFLVSFYNNEISEKSEIFDDQFSVERPDGSNFTLKIRSTKLEDSAMYFCASSDGADQPQHFGDGTRLSIL.

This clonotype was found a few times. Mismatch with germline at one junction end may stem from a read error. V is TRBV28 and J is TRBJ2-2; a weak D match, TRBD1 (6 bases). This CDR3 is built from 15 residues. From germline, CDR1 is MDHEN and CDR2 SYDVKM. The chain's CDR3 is CASSPGQTNTGELLF. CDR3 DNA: TGTGCCAGCAGTCCAGGACAGACGAACACCGGGGAGCTGCTTTTT.

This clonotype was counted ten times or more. CDR3 loop: CASSQLKNTEAFF. The CDR3, as DNA: TGTGCCAGCAGCCAACTAAAGAACACTGAAGCTTTCTTT. The chain links TRBV14 to TRBJ1-1; D is undetermined. CDR1 and CDR2 from the germline V gene are SGHDN and FVKESK. This CDR3 has 13 amino acids. Between the trimmed V and J ends, which lost 2 bases and 1 base, there was a span of 5 bases.

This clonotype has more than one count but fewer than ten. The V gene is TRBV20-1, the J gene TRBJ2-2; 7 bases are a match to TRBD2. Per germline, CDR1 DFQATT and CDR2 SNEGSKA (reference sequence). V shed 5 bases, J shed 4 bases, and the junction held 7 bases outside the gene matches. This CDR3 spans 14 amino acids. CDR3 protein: CSAVGGKGTGELFF. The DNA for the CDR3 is TGCAGTGCTGTGGGGGGGAAAGGCACCGGGGAGCTGTTTTTT.

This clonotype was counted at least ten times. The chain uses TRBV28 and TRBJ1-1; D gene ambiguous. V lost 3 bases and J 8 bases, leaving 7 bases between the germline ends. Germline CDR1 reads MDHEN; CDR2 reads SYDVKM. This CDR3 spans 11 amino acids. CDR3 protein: CASSFGREAFF. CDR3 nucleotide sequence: TGTGCCAGCAGTTTTGGGCGGGAAGCTTTCTTT. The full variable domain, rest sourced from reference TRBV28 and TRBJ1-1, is DVKVTQSSRYLVKRTGEKVFLECVQDMDHENMFWYRQDPGLGLRLIYFSYDVKMKEKGDIPEGYSVSREKKERFSLILESASTNQTSMYLCASSFGREAFFGQGTRLTVV.

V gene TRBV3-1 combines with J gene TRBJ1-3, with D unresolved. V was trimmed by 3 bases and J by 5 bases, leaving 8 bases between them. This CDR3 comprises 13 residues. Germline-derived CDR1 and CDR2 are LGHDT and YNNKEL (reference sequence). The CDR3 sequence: CASSQTLRNTIYF. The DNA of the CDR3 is TGTGCCAGCAGCCAGACTTTGAGAAACACCATATATTTT.

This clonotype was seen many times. In nucleotides, the CDR3 is TGCGCCAGCAGCGAATCGGCGACAGGGTTGGACGAGCAGTACTTC. Its translation is CASSESATGLDEQYF. The rearrangement links TRBV10-1 to TRBJ2-7, with 7 bases aligning to TRBD1. The germline CDR1 and CDR2 sequences are WNHNN and SYGVQD (reference sequence). With 6 bases clipped from V and 5 bases from J, the junction kept 13 bases outside the gene matches. The CDR3 runs 15 residues.

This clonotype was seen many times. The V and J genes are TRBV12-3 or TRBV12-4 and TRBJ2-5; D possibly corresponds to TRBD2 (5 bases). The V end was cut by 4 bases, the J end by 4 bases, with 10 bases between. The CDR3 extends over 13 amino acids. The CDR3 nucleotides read TGTGCCAGCAGTTCACTAGGGTTAGAGACCCAGTACTTC. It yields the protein CASSSLGLETQYF.

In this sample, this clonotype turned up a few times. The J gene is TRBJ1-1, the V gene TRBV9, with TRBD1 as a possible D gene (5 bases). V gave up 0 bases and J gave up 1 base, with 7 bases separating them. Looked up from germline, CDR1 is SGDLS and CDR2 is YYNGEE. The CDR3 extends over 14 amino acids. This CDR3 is CASSVGGTNTEAFF. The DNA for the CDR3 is TGTGCCAGCAGCGTAGGTGGGACGAACACTGAAGCTTTCTTT.

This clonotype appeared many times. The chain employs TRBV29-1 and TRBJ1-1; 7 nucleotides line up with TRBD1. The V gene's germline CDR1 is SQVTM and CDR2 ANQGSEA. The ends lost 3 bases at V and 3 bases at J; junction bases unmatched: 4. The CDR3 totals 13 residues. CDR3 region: CSVDRGSYTEAFF. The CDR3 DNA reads TGCAGCGTTGACAGGGGGTCTTACACTGAAGCTTTCTTT.